The next 18 T cell receptor beta chains were all read from a single sample in a study of cytomegalovirus exposure and HLA in healthy donors. In the PCR, 60 Vbeta and 13 Jbeta primers were used. Assay used: immunoSEQ multiplex PCR; TCRdb lists only in-frame clones, some missing. Counted here are approximately 150,000 clones, approximately 82% occurring once; the ten biggest clones make up around 8.8%. Sequencing input: PBMCs. Receptor source: a woman between 55 and 75 years old in good health and CMV-seropositive.

J is TRBJ2-5 and V is TRBV21-1; TRBD1 was called by the table and not checked on the DNA. TRBV21-1 is reported as a pseudogene. The CDR3 covers 13 residues. CDR3 DNA sequence: TGTGCCAGCAGAACCAGGGGGAAAGAGACCCAGTACTTC. Its translation: CASRTRGKETQYF.

This chain joins TRBV4-2 and TRBJ2-5, with 7 bases matching TRBD2. V shed 3 bases and J 3 bases; nucleotides not matched to a gene: 10. Germline V gene data show CDR1 as LGHNA and CDR2 as YNFKEQ. This CDR3 is 16 amino acids long. The CDR3: CASSHILAGSKETQYF. Here the CDR3 DNA reads TGTGCCAGCAGCCACATTTTAGCGGGCTCAAAAGAGACCCAGTACTTC.

The chain combines TRBV5-4 with TRBJ2-7; 7 nucleotides line up with TRBD1. CDR1 is SGHNT and CDR2 is YYREEE in the germline V gene (reference sequence). With 2 bases clipped from V and 5 bases from J, the junction kept 7 bases outside the gene matches. CDR3 length: 14 residues. In DNA form, the CDR3 reads TGTGCCAGCAGCTTTCTACAGGGGAAGAACGAGCAGTACTTC. Translating it yields CASSFLQGKNEQYF.

The rearrangement uses TRBV19 and TRBJ2-1; a possible D gene is TRBD2 (7 bases). This CDR3 contains 18 residues. V was trimmed by 4 bases and J by 6 bases, leaving 25 bases between them. Germline CDR1 is LNHDA and CDR2 is SQIVND (reference sequence). CDR3 nucleotides: TGTGCCAGTAGTACGTCCCATAGCGGGTCGAAGGGGGGCAATGAGCAGTTCTTC. This codes for CASSTSHSGSKGGNEQFF.

The CDR3, as DNA: TGTGCCAGCAGGGAACAGGGCACAGGGACCAAAAACATTCAGTACTTC. The encoded protein is CASREQGTGTKNIQYF. The chain links TRBV11-2 to TRBJ2-4; D is possibly TRBD1 (6 bases). Germline loops: CDR1 SGHAT, CDR2 FQNNGV. This CDR3 spans 16 amino acids. Trimming removed 6 bases from V and 2 bases from J, with 17 bases in between.

The rearrangement joins TRBV6-5 to TRBJ2-7; 7 bases agree with TRBD2. CDR3 length: 15 amino acids. Germline CDR1 is MNHEY and CDR2 is SVGAGI. V shed 6 bases, J shed 2 bases, and the junction held 10 bases outside the gene matches. CDR3 sequence (DNA): TGTGCCAGCAGGGGTCTAGCGGCCAACACCTACGAGCAGTACTTC. Its translation: CASRGLAANTYEQYF.

The V and J genes are TRBV28 and TRBJ2-7; D is unclear. The CDR3 runs to 15 residues. The V end was cut by 2 bases, the J end by 2 bases, with 13 bases between. Per germline, CDR1 MDHEN and CDR2 SYDVKM. The CDR3 reads CASSLVGTLPYEQYF. The CDR3 region has the DNA TGTGCCAGCAGTTTAGTGGGCACGTTACCCTACGAGCAGTACTTC.

The chain uses TRBV7-9 and TRBJ2-2; 8 positions agree with TRBD1. CDR1 and CDR2 (germline): SEHNR, FQNEAQ (reference sequence). The V segment lost 5 bases and the J segment 1 base; nucleotides outside the gene matches: 6. The CDR3 loop spans 16 amino acids. The CDR3 spells CASSAKGQENTGELFF. As DNA, the CDR3 is TGTGCCAGCAGCGCAAAGGGACAGGAGAACACCGGGGAGCTGTTTTTT.

The CDR3 sequence: CASSQGGGNEKLFF. The CDR3 bases are TGCGCCAGCAGCCAGGGTGGGGGGAATGAAAAACTGTTTTTT. The chain couples TRBV4-1 to TRBJ1-4; the D gene is possibly TRBD1 (5 bases). Trimming took 3 bases from V and 5 from J, leaving 10 bases between them. The CDR3 is 14 amino acids. From germline, CDR1 is MGHRA and CDR2 YSYEKL.

The chain links TRBV5-4 to TRBJ2-7; 9 bases match TRBD1. Per germline, CDR1 SGHNT and CDR2 YYREEE (reference sequence). With 3 bases clipped from V and 7 bases from J, the junction kept 8 bases outside the gene matches. This CDR3 comprises 14 residues. CDR3 sequence: CASSSGQGRGEQYF. CDR3 DNA sequence: TGTGCCAGCAGCTCGGGACAGGGACGTGGAGAGCAGTACTTC. Filled out from reference TRBV5-4 and TRBJ2-7, the complete variable domain reads ETGVTQSPTHLIKTRGQQVTLRCSSQSGHNTVSWYQQALGQGPQFIFQYYREEENGRGNFPPRFSGLQFPNYSSELNVNALELDDSALYLCASSSGQGRGEQYFGPGTRLTVT.

The genes are TRBV5-1 and TRBJ2-1; the D gene is possibly TRBD1 (6 bases). Germline CDR1 SGHRS, CDR2 YFSETQ. Trimming took off 5 bases at V and 6 bases at J, with 12 bases between the two ends. This CDR3 region has 13 residues. The CDR3 is CASRPGHLNEQFF. For the CDR3, the DNA is TGCGCCAGCAGACCGGGACACCTCAATGAGCAGTTCTTC.

The V and J genes are TRBV15 and TRBJ2-7; tentative D call: TRBD1 (8 bases). The CDR3 runs to 16 residues. V was shortened by 5 bases and J by 2 bases, with 19 bases between the two germline ends. Per the germline V gene, CDR1 is LNHNV and CDR2 is YYDKDF (reference sequence). CDR3 DNA sequence: TGTGCCACCAGCCGACCCCGGACAGGGAGGGCCTACGAGCAGTACTTC. Translated, it gives CATSRPRTGRAYEQYF.

This clone occurred once. This chain joins TRBV4-2 and TRBJ2-7; 8 bases agree with TRBD1. Germline CDR1 is LGHNA and CDR2 is YNFKEQ. The V and J ends lost 4 bases and 2 bases, in that order; junction bases with no gene match: 4. The CDR3 spans 14 residues. CDR3 sequence: CASSPDRVPYEQYF. The CDR3 DNA is TGTGCCAGCAGCCCGGACAGGGTACCCTACGAGCAGTACTTC.

This clone was observed a handful of times. This chain's CDR3 is CASSPTTVSNYGYTF. CDR3 DNA sequence: TGCGCCAGCAGCCCGACGACAGTATCTAACTATGGCTACACCTTC. The V call is TRBV5-1, the J call TRBJ1-2, with D possibly TRBD1 on 5 matching bases. The germline CDR1 and CDR2 sequences are SGHRS and YFSETQ. The CDR3 runs to 15 residues. Trimming removed 4 bases from V and 0 bases from J, with 13 bases in between.

The genes are TRBV18 and TRBJ2-1; 16 bases agree with TRBD2. Germline CDR1 reads KGHSH; CDR2 reads LQKENI. The V segment lost 2 bases and the J segment 8 bases; nucleotides outside the gene matches: 3. The CDR3 contains 16 residues. The CDR3 sequence: CASSPGTSGRVDEQFF. The DNA of the CDR3 is TGTGCCAGCTCACCAGGGACTAGCGGGAGGGTCGATGAGCAGTTCTTC.

The genes are TRBV6-1 and TRBJ2-5, with 7 positions matching TRBD2. This CDR3 comprises 13 residues. Unmatched junction bases numbered 4, after V lost 2 bases and J lost 7 bases. CDR1 MNHNS and CDR2 SASEGT come from the germline V gene. DNA for the CDR3: TGTGCCAGCAGTGAACGGGGGAGGGGGACCCAGTACTTC. This codes for CASSERGRGTQYF.

This clone was counted a few times. The chain has TRBV9 and TRBJ2-5, with D hard to call. CDR3 length equals 15 residues. Germline V gives CDR1 SGDLS, CDR2 YYNGEE. With 2 bases removed from V and 1 base from J, the gap between germline ends came to 12 bases. CDR3 residues: CASSVVGEPQETQYF. The CDR3 DNA sequence: TGTGCCAGCAGCGTGGTTGGTGAGCCCCAAGAGACCCAGTACTTC. The variable domain in full, with the rest retrieved from reference TRBV9 and TRBJ2-5, is DSGVTQTPKHLITATGQRVTLRCSPRSGDLSVYWYQQSLDQGLQFLIQYYNGEERAKGNILERFSAQQFPDLHSELNLSSLELGDSALYFCASSVVGEPQETQYFGPGTRLLVL.

The chain uses TRBV7-2 and TRBJ2-1, with TRBD2 matching 10 bases. CDR3 size: 15 residues. After removal of 6 bases from V and 5 bases from J, the junction contained 7 bases not matched to a gene. CDR1 SGHTA and CDR2 FQGNSA come from the germline V gene. The CDR3 sequence: CASRPLAGVNNEQFF. CDR3 DNA sequence: TGTGCCAGCAGACCTCTAGCGGGAGTCAACAATGAGCAGTTCTTC.